This entry describes one T cell receptor beta chain. Relative to its sample, this clonotype is medium-sized (0.01 to 0.1%). Its antigen remains unidentified. The input lacks base qualities; no much larger clone sits a single base away. The reads were generated on an Illumina MiSeq. The public reads were reanalyzed by TCRdb: fastp trimming at Q25, MiXCR alignment, in-frame beta chains only. Rows merge per CDR3 protein into single entries with the most common DNA and genes. In this sample the table shows about 19,000 distinct CDR3 sequences, 20% to 25% of which occur a single time. The ten largest clones add up to around 0.8% of the sample. Taken from cysteine to phenylalanine, the CDR3 has 15 residues. The DNA shown is the 45-base CDR3, in frame from base 1. V lost 0 bases and J lost 6 bases; the stretch between them is 15 bases long. In the germline V gene (reference sequence), CDR1 corresponds to DFQATT and CDR2 to SNEGSKA.

The sample comes from a study of lung T cells in sarcoidosis with Löfgren's syndrome (dated by TCRdb to the late 2010s). Some background on the complete study: Sarcoidosis was characterized as a granulomatous disease that is mostly pulmonary, in which CD4+ T cells accumulate in bronchoalveolar lavage fluid. The repertoire analyses were focused on Lofgren's syndrome patients. The research as a whole found: When alphabeta pairing was analyzed, TRAV12-1 tended to pair preferentially with TRBV2, and the resulting paired TCRs displayed CDR3 homology. TRAV12-1 and TRBV2 were reported as the most expanded V gene segments in Löfgren's syndrome patients compared with control subjects. CDR3 motifs in TRAV12-1 and TRBV2 were reported to be shared across several Lofgren's syndrome patients, which suggests public CD4+ TCR repertoires. Recognition of a sarcoidosis-associated antigen was only suggested, and the antigen itself remained putative and was not identified.

TCR repertoires were profiled from CD4+ T cells obtained by bronchoalveolar lavage. The TCR originated in a human donor with sarcoidosis (Löfgren's syndrome or another form), or a control subject (not recorded which). The sequenced sample was CD4+ T cells from bronchoalveolar lavage. The chain uses TRBV20-1 and TRBJ2-1; tentative D gene TRBD1, with 5 bases matching. CDR3 protein: CSARDPSGYLNEQFF. The DNA sequence is as follows: TGCAGTGCTAGAGATCCGTCAGGGTATCTCAATGAGCAGTTCTTC.